This is a list of T cell receptor beta chains from one sample in a study of T cell repertoires in cytomegalovirus infection. TCRdb analysed the reads with MiXCR anew, one entry per CDR3 protein. The sample has 200,000 or so distinct CDR3 sequences; roughly 20% are singletons. Specimen: PBMCs. These receptors were taken from a human donor in good health (CMV status not recorded). Some clones in this sample may be carry-over from other donors' samples. Each CDR3 is given with its conserved first and last residue.

TRBV19,TRBJ1-5,CASTPEGDVNQPQHF
TRBV7-9,TRBJ1-2,CASSSPGQSSYGYTF
TRBV2,TRBJ1-1,CASRYQGGASEAFF
TRBV6-2/TRBV6-3,TRBJ2-7,CASSYDTYEQYF
TRBV7-9,TRBJ2-5,CASSSLWGETQYF
TRBV6-5,TRBJ2-1,CASSERSPYNEQFF
TRBV2,TRBJ2-1,CASSDGATYYNEQFF
TRBV5-6,TRBJ1-2,CASSLSGRPTYGYTF
TRBV7-2,TRBJ2-2,CASSRRGLAGVLGGELFF
TRBV7-2,TRBJ2-7,CASSPLRVGVAHEQYF
TRBV20-1,TRBJ2-1,CSARTSGRAGNEQFF
TRBV7-6,TRBJ2-1,CASSSGRPGPSYNEQFF
TRBV6-6,TRBJ1-1,CASINRALNTEAFF
TRBV11-2,TRBJ2-7,CASRLTGGWNEQYF
TRBV10-3,TRBJ2-7,CAIRGGGEQYF
TRBV18,TRBJ2-1,CASSPQGTYNEQFF
TRBV6-5,TRBJ2-1,CASSYSVGTGGYNEQFF
TRBV7-2,TRBJ1-4,CASSLSGQGHEKLFF
TRBV28,TRBJ1-1,CASSSPTVNTEAFF
TRBV19,TRBJ2-7,CASRSKDRGGSYEQYF
TRBV7-3,TRBJ2-5,CASSLTGGEETQYF
TRBV4-1,TRBJ2-4,CASSLRGQDGYGNIQYF
TRBV7-8,TRBJ1-5,CASSLQGRGNQPQHF
TRBV7-2,TRBJ2-7,CASSFKTGYEQYF
TRBV12-3/TRBV12-4,TRBJ2-1,CASRYEGRRGLGLFF
TRBV20-1,TRBJ1-5,CSAGGDREEQPQHF
TRBV29-1,TRBJ2-1,CSVGGVRGASYNEQFF
TRBV7-8,TRBJ2-3,CASSPRGGSTDTQYF
TRBV7-2,TRBJ2-1,CASSLQFLAGGGNEQFF
TRBV9,TRBJ1-1,CASSEGEPGQPNTEAFF
TRBV6-1,TRBJ2-1,CARSSGTQIFEQFF
TRBV19,TRBJ2-4,CASSSPGMEDIQYF
TRBV20-1,TRBJ2-1,CSARSSGSIIVNEQFF
TRBV5-1,TRBJ2-1,CASSWIAGKDNEQFF
TRBV7-9,TRBJ1-2,CASSGTGTGGFGYTF
TRBV19,TRBJ2-7,CASSTTGISYEQYF
TRBV7-8,TRBJ2-5,CASSLESGTGSETQYF
TRBV7-4,TRBJ2-7,CASSHPSFAYEQYF
TRBV6-5,TRBJ1-5,CASRTREYSNQPQHF
TRBV30,TRBJ2-6,CAWSFSQGALSGANVLTF
TRBV3-1,TRBJ1-4,CASSRTSSSRTNEKLFF
TRBV9,TRBJ1-1,CASSSTSGTEAFF
TRBV20-1,TRBJ2-5,CSAREYRTQETQYF
TRBV4-3,TRBJ2-1,CASSLAYPYNEQFF
TRBV5-1,TRBJ1-5,CASSPDGNSNQPQHF
TRBV7-2,TRBJ2-4,CASSSLTSGRALDKNIQYF